One and the same sample provided the 31 T cell receptor beta chains below, sequenced in a study of beta chain features in type 1 diabetes. The whole isolated RNA underwent reverse transcription, so sequencing captured expressed TCRB transcripts. Profiling relied on immunoSEQ multiplex PCR, and the TCRdb table lists in-frame clones only, not all of them. The sample lists hundreds of thousands of clones, roughly 15% seen once, with 0.02% to 0.025% in the top ten. What was sequenced was naive CD4+ T cells from blood. These receptors all come from a woman younger than 35 in good health.

The chain joins TRBV28 to TRBJ1-5; D perhaps matches TRBD1 (5 bases). Trimming shortened V by 3 bases and J by 5 bases, and 17 bases separated the two germline ends. The CDR3 is made up of 16 amino acids. Per germline, CDR1 MDHEN and CDR2 SYDVKM. The CDR3 loop reads CASSLGGGLSYQPQHF. CDR3 nucleotide sequence: TGTGCCAGCAGTTTGGGGGGGGGTCTGTCTTATCAGCCCCAGCATTTT.

This clone was counted only a few times. Other DNA sequences within the sample encode an identical CDR3. The gene calls are TRBV18 and TRBJ2-2; D unresolved. Germline CDR1 and CDR2: KGHSH and LQKENI. The CDR3 is made up of 13 amino acids. V was shortened by 5 bases and J by 2 bases, with 6 bases between the two germline ends. The CDR3 bases are TGTGCCAGCTCAACGGATAACACCGGGGAGCTGTTTTTT. This translates into CASSTDNTGELFF. Combining the CDR3 with reference TRBV18 and TRBJ2-2 gives the whole variable domain NAGVMQNPRHLVRRRGQEARLRCSPMKGHSHVYWYRQLPEEGLKFMVYLQKENIIDESGMPKERFSAEFPKEGPSILRIQQVVRGDSAAYFCASSTDNTGELFFGEGSRLTVL.

In this sample, this clone turned up a few times. The V and J genes are TRBV2 and TRBJ1-5; possible D gene TRBD1, 6 bases. Deletions cut 7 bases from V and 2 bases from J, with 12 bases between. Germline CDR1 is SNHLY and CDR2 is FYNNEI. The CDR3 runs to 14 residues. The CDR3 DNA is TGTGCCAGCAATTACAGGGATGGCAATCAGCCCCAGCATTTT. Protein sequence: CASNYRDGNQPQHF.

The chain combines TRBV18 with TRBJ2-7, with D tentatively TRBD2 (6 bases). Germline CDR1 and CDR2: KGHSH and LQKENI. The germline V and J ends were trimmed by 3 bases and 7 bases, with 19 bases remaining between them. This CDR3 has 15 amino acids. The CDR3 protein is CASSPRDSLLGEQYF. CDR3 DNA sequence: TGTGCCAGCTCACCCCGGGACTCCCTCCTTGGGGAGCAGTACTTC.

This sequence joins TRBV9 and TRBJ2-1, with 8 positions matching TRBD1. V shed 4 bases and J 9 bases; nucleotides not matched to a gene: 9. Germline V CDR1 and CDR2: SGDLS, YYNGEE. There are 14 residues in the CDR3. This CDR3 is CASSTSTGGGEQFF. CDR3 bases: TGTGCCAGCAGCACGTCCACAGGGGGAGGTGAGCAGTTCTTC.

This clone was counted only a few times. The chain has TRBV4-2 and TRBJ2-3; D remains ambiguous. The CDR3 is made up of 16 amino acids. From germline, CDR1 is LGHNA and CDR2 YNFKEQ. The V end was cut by 1 base, the J end by 1 base, with 12 bases between. In DNA form, the CDR3 reads TGTGCCAGCAGCCAAGTTTCATCGGACGGCACAGATACGCAGTATTTT. The encoded protein is CASSQVSSDGTDTQYF.

This clone was seen only a few times. The chain is built from TRBV9 and TRBJ2-5, with TRBD2 matching over 11 bases. The CDR3 consists of 17 residues. Germline V gene lookup returns CDR1 SGDLS and CDR2 YYNGEE. V trimming: 0 bases; J trimming: 6 bases; junction bases outside the gene matches: 10. The CDR3 coding sequence is TGTGCCAGCAGCGTAGCAGCCACTACTAGCGGGAGTCAGACCCAGTACTTC. Protein sequence: CASSVAATTSGSQTQYF.

This chain joins TRBV7-3 and TRBJ2-1; 8 bases line up with TRBD1. CDR1 and CDR2 (germline): SGHTA, FQGTGA. Losses at the gene ends were 5 bases for V and 5 bases for J; bases not matched to a gene: 5. CDR3 size: 14 residues. The CDR3 loop reads CASSPDRGDNEQFF. The CDR3 region has the DNA TGTGCCAGCAGCCCCGACAGGGGTGACAATGAGCAGTTCTTC.

The J gene is TRBJ2-7, the V gene TRBV2; 8 bases are shared with TRBD1. V was pared by 5 bases and J by 2 bases, with 5 bases of the junction left unmatched. Germline V gene lookup returns CDR1 SNHLY and CDR2 FYNNEI. The CDR3 has 14 amino acids. The CDR3 sequence is CASSLDRAAYEQYF. The CDR3 DNA sequence: TGTGCCAGCAGTCTGGACAGGGCAGCCTACGAGCAGTACTTC.

This clone occurred a few times. The chain joins TRBV7-9 to TRBJ2-7; possible D gene TRBD2, 5 bases. Trimming pared 5 bases from V and 1 base from J, leaving 12 bases between. Germline V gene lookup returns CDR1 SEHNR and CDR2 FQNEAQ (reference sequence). The CDR3 spans 14 residues. In DNA form, the CDR3 reads TGTGCCAGCAGCCGAAGCGGAGAATCCTACGAGCAGTACTTC. Its protein is CASSRSGESYEQYF.

The rearrangement links TRBV28 to TRBJ2-7; TRBD2 matches at 12 bases. This CDR3 has 16 amino acids. Germline values: CDR1 MDHEN, CDR2 SYDVKM. J was trimmed by 6 bases and V by 6 bases; bases with no gene match: 12. The CDR3 sequence: CASSPTSGGNLGEQYF. DNA of the CDR3: TGTGCCAGCAGCCCGACTAGCGGGGGAAACCTGGGCGAGCAGTACTTC. Full variable domain (remainder filled in from reference TRBV28 and TRBJ2-7): DVKVTQSSRYLVKRTGEKVFLECVQDMDHENMFWYRQDPGLGLRLIYFSYDVKMKEKGDIPEGYSVSREKKERFSLILESASTNQTSMYLCASSPTSGGNLGEQYFGPGTRLTVT.

This clone has a handful of counts. The genes are TRBV2 and TRBJ2-1; unclear D gene. Trimming cost V 7 bases and J 2 bases, with 9 bases left between them. This CDR3 is 13 amino acids long. From germline, CDR1 is SNHLY and CDR2 FYNNEI. CDR3 coding DNA: TGTGCCAGCACGTCAGGCCCCTACAATGAGCAGTTCTTC. Amino acids: CASTSGPYNEQFF.

The CDR3 nucleotides read TGCGCCAGCAGCTTGCGACCAATTGGGGGTACCGGGGAGCTGTTTTTT. Its translation: CASSLRPIGGTGELFF. The rearrangement uses TRBV5-1 and TRBJ2-2; D possibly matches TRBD1 or TRBD2 (5 bases each). The CDR3 sequence is 16 residues long. Trimming removed 1 base at V and 5 bases at J, with 15 bases between. Per the germline V gene, CDR1 is SGHRS and CDR2 is YFSETQ.

The chain carries TRBV2 and TRBJ2-3; the match to TRBD2 covers 8 bases. CDR3 length: 15 amino acids. CDR1 is SNHLY and CDR2 is FYNNEI in the germline V gene. J gave up 2 bases and V 7 bases, and 8 bases lay outside the gene matches. The CDR3 DNA reads TGTGCCAGCACCACGACTAGCGAGGCCACAGATACGCAGTATTTT. Encoded protein: CASTTTSEATDTQYF.

This clone was seen more than once but under ten times. This rearrangement joins TRBV4-3 to TRBJ2-5, with 12 nucleotides matching TRBD2. V shed 1 base and J 1 base; nucleotides not matched to a gene: 4. CDR3 length: 17 amino acids. The germline V gene has CDR1 LGHNA and CDR2 YSLEER. The CDR3 nucleotides are TGCGCCAGCAGCCAAGTACTAGCGGGAGGCCTCCAAGAGACCCAGTACTTC. The encoded protein is CASSQVLAGGLQETQYF.

This sequence joins TRBV5-5 and TRBJ2-5, with D possibly matching TRBD2 (5 bases). The V gene lost 1 base and the J gene lost 4 bases, with 14 bases spanning the gap. The CDR3 has 15 residues. The germline V gene has CDR1 SGHKS and CDR2 YYEKEE (reference sequence). As DNA, the CDR3 is TGTGCCAGCAGCTTGTACCGGGGTCGGGTAGAGACCCAGTACTTC. This translates into CASSLYRGRVETQYF.

The chain uses TRBV27 and TRBJ2-2; D gene ambiguous. Trimming left V 6 bases short and J 6 bases short, with 14 bases between. The CDR3 is 14 amino acids. The germline CDR1 and CDR2 sequences are MNHEY and SMNVEV (reference sequence). CDR3 protein: CASRDRLFSGELFF. DNA of the CDR3: TGTGCCAGCAGGGACCGCCTATTTTCCGGGGAGCTGTTTTTT.

The chain is built from TRBV29-1 and TRBJ2-7; D not certain. The V gene's germline CDR1 is SQVTM and CDR2 ANQGSEA. CDR3 length equals 11 residues. V shed 0 bases and J shed 2 bases, with 2 bases lying between them. The DNA for the CDR3 is TGCAGCGTTGAAGACACCTACGAGCAGTACTTC. Translating gives CSVEDTYEQYF.

The V gene is TRBV5-1, the J gene TRBJ2-2, with 9 bases lining up with TRBD1. The CDR3 is 17 amino acids. With V trimmed by 4 bases and J by 4 bases, 11 bases remained unmatched. From germline, CDR1 is SGHRS and CDR2 YFSETQ. The CDR3 nucleotides are TGCGCCAGCAGCCCCGCCGGGACAGGGTCCATCACCGGGGAGCTGTTTTTT. This codes for CASSPAGTGSITGELFF.

The CDR3 spells CASSLVGRDHYGYTF. In nucleotides, the CDR3 is TGTGCCAGCAGCTTGGTGGGCAGGGACCACTATGGCTACACCTTC. This chain connects TRBV5-4 to TRBJ1-2, with D tentatively TRBD1 (5 bases). Germline lookup yields CDR1 SGHNT and CDR2 YYREEE (reference sequence). V was shortened by 0 bases and J by 3 bases, with 12 bases between the two germline ends. This CDR3 has 15 amino acids.

This clone was seen only a few times. This chain connects TRBV6-6 to TRBJ1-5, with D perhaps matching TRBD1 (6 bases). V lost 6 bases and J 9 bases, leaving 21 bases between the germline ends. The CDR3 contains 15 residues. In germline, CDR1 is MNHNY, CDR2 SVGAGI (reference sequence). The chain's CDR3 is CASRTRDNAIRPQHF. The CDR3 coding sequence is TGTGCCAGCAGGACGAGGGACAACGCTATTCGGCCCCAGCATTTT.

This chain links TRBV28 with TRBJ2-3; D not resolved. V lost 7 bases, J lost 0 bases, and 11 bases lay in between. This CDR3 comprises 14 residues. Per germline, CDR1 MDHEN and CDR2 SYDVKM. The CDR3 nucleotides are TGTGCCAGCAATCAGGACCCTAGCACAGATACGCAGTATTTT. Its protein product is CASNQDPSTDTQYF. Full variable domain (remainder filled in from reference TRBV28 and TRBJ2-3): DVKVTQSSRYLVKRTGEKVFLECVQDMDHENMFWYRQDPGLGLRLIYFSYDVKMKEKGDIPEGYSVSREKKERFSLILESASTNQTSMYLCASNQDPSTDTQYFGPGTRLTVL.

V and J are TRBV2 and TRBJ2-7; D perhaps matches TRBD1 (5 bases). Trimming shortened V by 7 bases and J by 0 bases, and 7 bases separated the two germline ends. The CDR3 totals 12 residues. Per germline, CDR1 SNHLY and CDR2 FYNNEI. The CDR3 region has the DNA TGTGCCAGCAAAGGGGACTCCTACGAGCAGTACTTC. This codes for CASKGDSYEQYF. Using reference TRBV2 and TRBJ2-7 for the parts outside the CDR3, the full variable domain is EPEVTQTPSHQVTQMGQEVILRCVPISNHLYFYWYRQILGQKVEFLVSFYNNEISEKSEIFDDQFSVERPDGSNFTLKIRSTKLEDSAMYFCASKGDSYEQYFGPGTRLTVT.

The V call is TRBV29-1, the J call TRBJ2-1, with TRBD2 matching 7 bases. The germline V gene encodes CDR1 SQVTM and CDR2 ANQGSEA. Germline trimming cut 7 bases from V and 2 bases from J; bases unmatched to any gene: 14. CDR3 length: 16 residues. Here the CDR3 DNA reads TGCAGCGCCAACAGCGGCGGGAGTAGAACCTACAATGAGCAGTTCTTC. Translation gives CSANSGGSRTYNEQFF.

This chain connects TRBV9 to TRBJ2-3; tentatively, D is TRBD2 (6 bases). Trimming pared 4 bases from V and 4 bases from J, leaving 19 bases between. This CDR3 has 16 residues. Germline V gene data show CDR1 as SGDLS and CDR2 as YYNGEE. DNA of the CDR3: TGTGCCAGCAGCCCCCGGGACTTTCGGCCGGCAGATACGCAGTATTTT. Its translation is CASSPRDFRPADTQYF.

The chain carries TRBV7-2 and TRBJ2-7; perhaps TRBD2 as D (5 bases). V was cut by 1 base and J by 3 bases, with 13 bases left in between. There are 15 residues in the CDR3. Germline lookup yields CDR1 SGHTA and CDR2 FQGNSA. The CDR3 DNA sequence: TGTGCCAGCAGCTTAGGTGGGAGCCAACGCTACGAGCAGTACTTC. This gives the protein CASSLGGSQRYEQYF.

Concerning this clone itself: The same CDR3 is also encoded by other DNA sequences in this sample. The genes are TRBV20-1 and TRBJ2-5, with D uncertain. The CDR3 covers 11 residues. Per the germline V gene, CDR1 is DFQATT and CDR2 is SNEGSKA (reference sequence). Deletions cut 3 bases from V and 2 bases from J, with 4 bases between. CDR3 DNA sequence: TGCAGTGCTAGGTATCAAGAGACCCAGTACTTC. Its translation: CSARYQETQYF.

On this clone: A read error may produce the germline difference seen at one junction end. This sequence joins TRBV6-1 and TRBJ2-3; a possible D gene is TRBD2 (6 bases). The CDR3 totals 14 residues. Germline assignment: CDR1 MNHNS and CDR2 SASEGT. CDR3 nucleotide sequence: TGTGCCAGCAAATTTCGGGGGAGCACCGATACGCAGTATTTT. This encodes CASKFRGSTDTQYF.

The chain couples TRBV29-1 to TRBJ2-3; weak D call: TRBD2 (7 bases). CDR3 length equals 13 residues. Germline assignment: CDR1 SQVTM and CDR2 ANQGSEA. Trimming took 6 bases from V and 3 from J, leaving 13 bases between them. CDR3 in DNA: TGCAGCGTGATGGGGGGGGCTACAGATACGCAGTATTTT. Protein product: CSVMGGATDTQYF.

This chain connects TRBV2 to TRBJ2-5, with D hard to call. Germline CDR1 reads SNHLY; CDR2 reads FYNNEI. The CDR3 is made up of 13 amino acids. Trimming took 1 base from V and 7 from J, leaving 10 bases between them. The CDR3 bases are TGTGCCAGCAGTGAAGGGGGATTGGGGACCCAGTACTTC. It codes for CASSEGGLGTQYF. Filled out from reference TRBV2 and TRBJ2-5, the complete variable domain reads EPEVTQTPSHQVTQMGQEVILRCVPISNHLYFYWYRQILGQKVEFLVSFYNNEISEKSEIFDDQFSVERPDGSNFTLKIRSTKLEDSAMYFCASSEGGLGTQYFGPGTRLLVL.

The chain links TRBV18 to TRBJ1-5; possible D gene TRBD1, 5 bases. V lost 1 base and J lost 4, with 14 bases in between. This CDR3 is 16 amino acids long. Germline V gives CDR1 KGHSH, CDR2 LQKENI. CDR3 nucleotide sequence: TGTGCCAGCTCACCACGTTACATGGGGGTAAATCAGCCCCAGCATTTT. Translation gives CASSPRYMGVNQPQHF.